These T cell receptor beta chains were read from a single sample in a study of T cells after yellow fever vaccination. TCRdb recomputed calls from the 5' RACE reads with MiXCR, one row per CDR3 protein. This sample has about 340,000 distinct CDR3 sequences; 8.5% to 10% occur once, and the top ten carry more than 15%. The sample in question was PBMCs, obtained on the day of the first yellow fever vaccination. The receptors here all came from a man in his late teens or twenties who received the YFV17D yellow fever vaccine. Both conserved end residues are part of each CDR3. D genes are given only for firm matches. Clone size appears in some rows only: once, few, many, or a class for an expanded clone.

D gene | clone size | J gene | V gene | CDR3 protein | CDR3 DNA
- | few | TRBJ2-2 | TRBV12-3/TRBV12-4 | CASRDVGWELFF | TGTGCCAGCCGGGACGTCGGCTGGGAGCTGTTTTTT
- | few | TRBJ1-3 | TRBV12-3/TRBV12-4 | CASSPRPAGNTIYF | TGTGCCAGCAGTCCACGACCGGCTGGAAACACCATATATTTT
- | few | TRBJ2-2 | TRBV20-1 | CSAFIPNTGELFF | TGCAGTGCCTTTATTCCGAACACCGGGGAGCTGTTTTTT
- | few | TRBJ2-7 | TRBV12-3/TRBV12-4 | CASESPQGREQYF | TGTGCCAGCGAGTCCCCACAGGGGAGGGAGCAGTACTTC
- | few | TRBJ2-2 | TRBV7-3 | CASSPLEAGELFF | TGTGCCAGCAGTCCCCTAGAGGCCGGGGAGCTGTTTTTT
- | few | TRBJ2-5 | TRBV7-2 | CASSTPAGAPQETQYF | TGTGCCAGCAGCACCCCCGCGGGGGCTCCTCAAGAGACCCAGTACTTC
- | few | TRBJ1-3 | TRBV21-1 | CASSKAKAISGNTIYF | TGTGCCAGCAGCAAAGCGAAAGCGATCTCTGGAAACACCATATATTTT
- | many | TRBJ2-5 | TRBV5-1 | CASSTRTPPETQYF | TGCGCCAGCAGCACCAGGACCCCTCCGGAGACCCAGTACTTC
TRBD1 | few | TRBJ2-1 | TRBV28 | CASSWAGTGGNEQFF | TGTGCCAGCAGTTGGGCCGGGACAGGGGGCAATGAGCAGTTCTTC
- | few | TRBJ2-1 | TRBV25-1 | CASRRDISEQFF | TGTGCCAGCAGGAGGGACATCTCTGAGCAGTTCTTC
TRBD2 | - | TRBJ2-5 | TRBV24-1 | CATSDPTFGRASGGGETQYF | TGTGCCACCAGTGATCCCACCTTCGGACGGGCTAGCGGGGGAGGAGAGACCCAGTACTTC
- | few | TRBJ1-1 | TRBV6-2/TRBV6-3 | CASTYQAGYTEAFF | TGTGCCAGCACCTACCAGGCGGGGTACACTGAAGCTTTCTTT
- | few | TRBJ1-1 | TRBV4-1 | CASSQNINTEAFF | TGCGCCAGCAGCCAAAATATCAACACTGAAGCTTTCTTT
- | - | TRBJ2-1 | TRBV5-6 | CASSLGRVNEQFF | TGTGCCAGCAGCTTAGGCAGGGTTAATGAGCAGTTCTTC
TRBD1 | many | TRBJ1-5 | TRBV18 | CASSPTGGNQPQHF | TGTGCCAGCAGCCCGACAGGGGGGAATCAGCCCCAGCATTTT
- | few | TRBJ1-1 | TRBV5-1 | CASSLNGVSTEAFF | TGCGCCAGCAGCTTGAACGGGGTTTCCACTGAAGCTTTCTTT
- | many | TRBJ1-4 | TRBV7-2 | CASSRAAAVEEKLFF | TGTGCCAGCAGCCGCGCGGCCGCGGTGGAAGAAAAACTGTTTTTT
TRBD2 | few | TRBJ2-3 | TRBV5-1 | CASSPQPSGGTDTQYF | TGCGCCAGCAGCCCGCAGCCTAGCGGGGGCACAGATACGCAGTATTTT
- | - | TRBJ1-3 | TRBV6-1 | CASSQVRGSGNTIYF | TGTGCCAGCAGCCAGGTTAGGGGGTCTGGAAACACCATATATTTT
- | - | TRBJ1-2 | TRBV29-1 | CSVVSASTRANYGYTF | TGCAGCGTTGTTTCGGCGAGTACAAGAGCTAACTATGGCTACACCTTC
- | - | TRBJ1-2 | TRBV3-1 | CASSQEGEYTF | TGTGCCAGCAGCCAAGAGGGGGAGTACACCTTC
- | few | TRBJ2-2 | TRBV5-1 | CASSLGTPRYTGELFF | TGCGCCAGCAGCTTGGGTACCCCCAGGTACACCGGGGAGCTGTTTTTT
- | - | TRBJ2-7 | TRBV7-7 | CASSRGTASTYEQYF | TGTGCCAGCAGCAGAGGGACCGCATCGACCTACGAGCAGTACTTC